The 27 T cell receptor beta chains listed next were all sequenced from one sample in a study of identifying expanded T cells in peripheral blood. Sequencing used immunoSEQ multiplex PCR; TCRdb keeps in-frame clones, though not all of them. Counted here are roughly 92,000 clones, approximately 90% occurring once; the ten biggest clones make up roughly 20%. The material sequenced was blood. All receptors derive from a person aged 18 to 70 in good health.

The gene calls are TRBV2 and TRBJ2-7; D is possibly TRBD2 (5 bases). The ends were cut back, 8 bases at V and 5 bases at J, with 10 bases in the middle. The CDR3 runs 11 residues. Germline V gives CDR1 SNHLY, CDR2 FYNNEI. This chain's CDR3 is CASGGRDEQYF. CDR3 in DNA: TGTGCCAGCGGCGGGCGGGACGAGCAGTACTTC. The full variable domain, completed using reference TRBV2 and TRBJ2-7, is EPEVTQTPSHQVTQMGQEVILRCVPISNHLYFYWYRQILGQKVEFLVSFYNNEISEKSEIFDDQFSVERPDGSNFTLKIRSTKLEDSAMYFCASGGRDEQYFGPGTRLTVT.

The chain is built from TRBV19 and TRBJ1-2, with 9 bases that match TRBD1. Trimming removed 1 base from V and 4 bases from J; junction bases left unmatched: 7. CDR1 and CDR2 (germline): LNHDA, SQIVND (reference sequence). The CDR3 loop spans 16 amino acids. In nucleotides, the CDR3 is TGTGCCAGTAGTATAGGACCGGGACAGGGTGGCTATGGCTACACCTTC. This codes for CASSIGPGQGGYGYTF. The full variable domain, rest sourced from reference TRBV19 and TRBJ1-2, is DGGITQSPKYLFRKEGQNVTLSCEQNLNHDAMYWYRQDPGQGLRLIYYSQIVNDFQKGDIAEGYSVSREKKESFPLTVTSAQKNPTAFYLCASSIGPGQGGYGYTFGSGTRLTVV.

The J gene is TRBJ2-1, the V gene TRBV6-5; TRBD1 is a possible D gene (5 bases). CDR3 length: 15 residues. V shed 2 bases and J shed 8 bases, with 16 bases lying between them. Germline lookup yields CDR1 MNHEY and CDR2 SVGAGI. CDR3 nucleotides: TGTGCCAGCAGTTACAGGCAAGCAGTAGGGGATGAGCAGTTCTTC. Protein product: CASSYRQAVGDEQFF.

This clone was seen a few times. The V gene is TRBV6-1, the J gene TRBJ1-4; D is undetermined. Germline CDR1 reads MNHNS; CDR2 reads SASEGT. Trimming took 1 base from V and 5 from J, leaving 11 bases between them. The CDR3 sequence is 15 residues long. CDR3 loop: CASSEVAGANEKLFF. CDR3 nucleotides: TGTGCCAGCAGTGAAGTGGCAGGCGCCAATGAAAAACTGTTTTTT.

This chain uses TRBV19 with TRBJ2-7; D uncertain. Germline CDR1 is LNHDA and CDR2 is SQIVND (reference sequence). CDR3 length: 13 amino acids. V dropped 5 bases and J dropped 1 base, with 9 bases sitting between them. CDR3 sequence reads: CASSPGHSYEQYF. Here the CDR3 DNA reads TGTGCCAGTAGTCCGGGTCATTCCTACGAGCAGTACTTC.

The chain joins TRBV5-6 to TRBJ1-1, with 8 nucleotides matching TRBD1. Trimming took 2 bases from V and 6 from J; bases not matched to a gene: 9. CDR1 SGHDT and CDR2 YYEEEE come from the germline V gene. This CDR3 is built from 15 residues. CDR3 sequence (DNA): TGTGCCAGCAGCTTATCAGGGGGCGGCAATTCTGAAGCTTTCTTT. Translated: CASSLSGGGNSEAFF. The whole variable domain, filled in from reference TRBV5-6 and TRBJ1-1, reads DAGVTQSPTHLIKTRGQQVTLRCSPKSGHDTVSWYQQALGQGPQFIFQYYEEEERQRGNFPDRFSGHQFPNYSSELNVNALLLGDSALYLCASSLSGGGNSEAFFGQGTRLTVV.

This chain uses TRBV4-3 with TRBJ2-2; TRBD2 aligns across 11 bases. Germline-derived CDR1 and CDR2 are LGHNA and YSLEER. The CDR3 totals 15 residues. V trimming: 3 bases; J trimming: 4 bases; junction bases outside the gene matches: 1. DNA of the CDR3: TGCGCCAGCAGCCATGGACTAGCGGGCACCGGGGAGCTGTTTTTT. Amino acids: CASSHGLAGTGELFF.

This clone was seen a single time. J is TRBJ1-2 and V is TRBV29-1; D gene ambiguous. The CDR3 spans 12 residues. V lost 3 bases and J lost 2, with 7 bases in between. Germline CDR1 SQVTM, CDR2 ANQGSEA. The DNA of the CDR3 is TGCAGCGTTGAGCTGGGGAACTATGGCTACACCTTC. This codes for CSVELGNYGYTF.

The rearrangement joins TRBV4-3 to TRBJ1-3, with D unclear. CDR3 length: 15 residues. Trimming removed 0 bases from V and 4 bases from J, with 10 bases in between. The germline gives CDR1 LGHNA, CDR2 YSLEER. CDR3 loop: CASSQDFASGNTIYF. The CDR3, as DNA: TGCGCCAGCAGCCAAGATTTTGCCAGCGGAAACACCATATATTTT.

The V gene is TRBV4-1, the J gene TRBJ2-7, with D maybe TRBD2 (5 bases). Per germline, CDR1 MGHRA and CDR2 YSYEKL. V was shortened by 1 base and J by 1 base, with 11 bases between the two germline ends. This CDR3 comprises 15 residues. Written as DNA, the CDR3 is TGCGCCAGCAGCCAAGCTAATACGGGGTCCTACGAGCAGTACTTC. Translation gives CASSQANTGSYEQYF.

The chain couples TRBV6-6 to TRBJ1-5; no firm D call. Germline V lookup: CDR1 MNHNY, CDR2 SVGAGI (reference sequence). V was trimmed by 3 bases and J by 6 bases, leaving 12 bases between them. This CDR3 contains 14 residues. The CDR3, as DNA: TGTGCCAGCAGTTATCCCGAACAAGGTCAGCCCCAGCATTTT. Translating gives CASSYPEQGQPQHF.

The chain links TRBV5-1 to TRBJ2-5, with D perhaps assigned TRBD1 or TRBD2 (6 bases each). This CDR3 region has 15 residues. Looked up from germline, CDR1 is SGHRS and CDR2 is YFSETQ. V was clipped by 4 bases and J by 3 bases, with 16 bases between them. The CDR3 region is CASSVRRGLKETQYF. As DNA, the CDR3 is TGCGCCAGCAGCGTGAGGAGGGGGTTAAAAGAGACCCAGTACTTC.

The chain carries TRBV2 and TRBJ1-5; D possibly corresponds to TRBD1 (5 bases). The length of the CDR3 is 14 residues. V was cut by 4 bases and J by 5 bases, with 12 bases left in between. Germline V gene sequence: CDR1 SNHLY, CDR2 FYNNEI. CDR3 region: CASSVGGGDQPQHF. CDR3 in DNA: TGTGCCAGCAGTGTTGGCGGGGGGGATCAGCCCCAGCATTTT.

This sequence joins TRBV10-3 and TRBJ1-5; 7 bases are a match to TRBD1. This CDR3 contains 19 residues. Germline V gene lookup returns CDR1 ENHRY and CDR2 SYGVKD. The V segment lost 0 bases and the J segment 2 bases; nucleotides outside the gene matches: 13. CDR3 loop: CAISESLAGGLGGNQPQHF. CDR3 bases: TGTGCCATCAGTGAGTCGTTGGCAGGGGGTCTTGGCGGCAATCAGCCCCAGCATTTT.

V usage is TRBV15 and J usage is TRBJ1-5; D remains ambiguous. The CDR3 runs to 15 residues. Germline values: CDR1 LNHNV, CDR2 YYDKDF (reference sequence). V gave up 0 bases and J gave up 10 bases, with 16 bases separating them. The DNA of the CDR3 is TGTGCCACCAGCAGAGATGCGGCAGCGAACCCCCCCCAGCATTTT. Encoded protein: CATSRDAAANPPQHF.

The chain has TRBV19 and TRBJ1-2; D is uncertain. Germline CDR1 reads LNHDA; CDR2 reads SQIVND (reference sequence). The germline V and J ends were trimmed by 3 bases and 4 bases, with 15 bases remaining between them. The CDR3 length is 15 residues. CDR3 sequence: CASSIPGSVRYGYTF. For the CDR3, the DNA is TGTGCCAGTAGTATCCCGGGGAGCGTCCGCTATGGCTACACCTTC.

The chain joins TRBV7-9 to TRBJ1-3; no reliable D call. Germline values: CDR1 SEHNR, CDR2 FQNEAQ (reference sequence). V was shortened by 2 bases and J by 4 bases, with 12 bases between the two germline ends. The CDR3 is 15 residues long. The CDR3 nucleotides are TGTGCCAGCAGCTTAACTAGGGCAGGCGGAAACACCATATATTTT. Protein product: CASSLTRAGGNTIYF.

This chain uses TRBV5-6 with TRBJ2-7; tentatively, D is TRBD1 (5 bases). Deletions cut 0 bases from V and 3 bases from J, with 16 bases between. Per germline, CDR1 SGHDT and CDR2 YYEEEE. The CDR3 runs to 16 residues. CDR3 region: CASSLEALDTYYEQYF. CDR3 bases: TGTGCCAGCAGCTTGGAGGCCCTGGACACGTACTACGAGCAGTACTTC.

This chain joins TRBV7-7 and TRBJ2-2, with 9 bases matching TRBD2. V shed 1 base and J 10 bases; nucleotides not matched to a gene: 7. CDR3 size: 15 residues. The germline V gene has CDR1 SSHAT and CDR2 FNYEAQ (reference sequence). CDR3 DNA: TGTGCCAGCAGCTTAGGCGGGGGGGCCTTGGAGGAGCTGTTTTTT. It is translated as CASSLGGGALEELFF. Filled out from reference TRBV7-7 and TRBJ2-2, the complete variable domain reads GAGVSQSPRYKVTKRGQDVTLRCDPISSHATLYWYQQALGQGPEFLTYFNYEAQPDKSGLPSDRFSAERPEGSISTLTIQRTEQRDSAMYRCASSLGGGALEELFFGEGSRLTVL.

The chain uses TRBV6-1 and TRBJ2-6; D is unclear. Germline V gene sequence: CDR1 MNHNS, CDR2 SASEGT. There are 13 residues in the CDR3. V was clipped by 8 bases and J by 1 base, with 6 bases between them. CDR3 DNA sequence: TGTGCCAGCGACCCTTCTGGGGCCAACGTCCTGACTTTC. Its translation is CASDPSGANVLTF.

In its sample, this clone was seen once. The chain couples TRBV7-2 to TRBJ1-2, with D possibly matching TRBD1 (5 bases). The CDR3 length is 13 residues. Germline V gives CDR1 SGHTA, CDR2 FQGNSA. This CDR3 is CVTGEGEHYGYTF. CDR3 in DNA: TGTGTCACGGGGGAAGGGGAACACTATGGCTACACCTTC.

This chain uses TRBV5-4 with TRBJ2-7, with 7 bases that match TRBD1. CDR1 and CDR2 (germline): SGHNT, YYREEE (reference sequence). J gave up 1 base and V 2 bases, and 3 bases lay outside the gene matches. This CDR3 has 14 residues. CDR3 sequence reads: CASSFGTASYEQYF. The CDR3 DNA reads as TGTGCCAGCAGCTTCGGGACAGCATCCTACGAGCAGTACTTC.

This chain links TRBV11-2 with TRBJ2-7; 11 nucleotides match TRBD2. Per germline, CDR1 SGHAT and CDR2 FQNNGV. V was pared by 4 bases and J by 0 bases, with 11 bases of the junction left unmatched. There are 18 residues in the CDR3. CDR3 residues: CASSSRALAGGSSYEQYF. CDR3 nucleotides: TGTGCCAGCAGCTCAAGGGCCCTAGCGGGGGGAAGCTCCTACGAGCAGTACTTC.

The chain recombines TRBV19 with TRBJ2-1; D uncertain. With 5 bases removed from V and 3 bases from J, the gap between germline ends came to 14 bases. Germline CDR1 LNHDA, CDR2 SQIVND (reference sequence). This CDR3 spans 15 amino acids. CDR3: CASSPANLLYNEQFF. The CDR3 DNA reads as TGTGCCAGTAGTCCCGCCAATCTTCTCTACAATGAGCAGTTCTTC.

This chain joins TRBV19 and TRBJ1-2; TRBD1 matches 8 bases. V lost 3 bases and J lost 3; bases outside the gene matches: 9. The CDR3 loop spans 16 amino acids. Germline-derived CDR1 and CDR2 are LNHDA and SQIVND (reference sequence). The chain's CDR3 is CASSIGPTGAHYGYTF. The CDR3 DNA follows: TGTGCCAGTAGTATTGGCCCGACAGGGGCCCACTATGGCTACACCTTC.

The gene calls are TRBV6-1 and TRBJ2-7; no definite D call. V was shortened by 3 bases and J by 0 bases, with 9 bases between the two germline ends. The CDR3 length is 14 residues. Germline CDR1 and CDR2: MNHNS and SASEGT. The CDR3 DNA follows: TGTGCCAGCAGTGAGTTAACGTACTCCTACGAGCAGTACTTC. This gives the protein CASSELTYSYEQYF.

This chain uses TRBV5-1 with TRBJ2-5, with D perhaps matching TRBD1 (6 bases). The V gene lost 4 bases and the J gene lost 2 bases, with 9 bases spanning the gap. The germline V gene encodes CDR1 SGHRS and CDR2 YFSETQ. CDR3 size: 13 residues. CDR3 nucleotides: TGCGCCAGCAGCGGACAGATTCAAGAGACCCAGTACTTC. This gives the protein CASSGQIQETQYF.